This T cell receptor (beta chain) was captured in a study of control samples from healthy donors and cancer patients. Germline V gene sequence: CDR1 SNHLY, CDR2 FYNNEI. V lost 1 base, J lost 2 bases, and 12 bases lay in between. There are 15 residues in the CDR3. Assay used: immunoSEQ multiplex PCR; TCRdb lists only in-frame clones, some missing. The table lists around 51,000 clones, approximately 80% of them singletons. Sequencing was carried out using blood. The sequence was collected from a man in his 70s in good health. V usage is TRBV2 and J usage is TRBJ2-7; no clear D gene. This chain's CDR3 is CASSEGGSPTYEQYF. CDR3 in DNA: TGTGCCAGCAGTGAAGGGGGTTCGCCAACCTACGAGCAGTACTTC.